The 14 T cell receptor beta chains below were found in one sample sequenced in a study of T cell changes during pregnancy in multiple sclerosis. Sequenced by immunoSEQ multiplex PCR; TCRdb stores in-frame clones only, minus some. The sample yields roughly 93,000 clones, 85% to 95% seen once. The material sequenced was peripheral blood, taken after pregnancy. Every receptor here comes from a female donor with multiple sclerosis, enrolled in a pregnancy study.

CDR3 nucleotide sequence: TGCGCCAGCAGCTTGGGGGCAGGGGCTACTAATGAAAAACTGTTTTTT. Its protein product is CASSLGAGATNEKLFF. The rearrangement uses TRBV5-1 and TRBJ1-4; D possibly corresponds to TRBD1 (6 bases). CDR1 and CDR2 (germline): SGHRS, YFSETQ. V was shortened by 0 bases and J by 2 bases, with 11 bases between the two germline ends. The CDR3 has 16 residues.

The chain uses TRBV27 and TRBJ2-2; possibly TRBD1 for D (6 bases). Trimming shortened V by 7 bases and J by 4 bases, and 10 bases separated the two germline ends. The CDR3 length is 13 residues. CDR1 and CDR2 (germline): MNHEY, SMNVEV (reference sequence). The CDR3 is CASTLGGTGELFF. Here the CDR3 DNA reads TGTGCCAGCACCCTAGGGGGCACCGGGGAGCTGTTTTTT.

CDR3 in amino acids: CASSLGASYEQYF. CDR3 bases: TGTGCCAGCAGCTTGGGGGCATCCTACGAGCAGTACTTC. The V and J genes are TRBV5-6 and TRBJ2-7; D call uncertain. This CDR3 has 13 amino acids. V lost 0 bases to trimming and J lost 1 base, with 5 bases between them. Per the germline V gene, CDR1 is SGHDT and CDR2 is YYEEEE.

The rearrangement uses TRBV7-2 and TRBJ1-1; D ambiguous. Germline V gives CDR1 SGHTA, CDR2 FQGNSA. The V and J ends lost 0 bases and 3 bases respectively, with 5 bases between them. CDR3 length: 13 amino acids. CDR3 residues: CASSLARYTEAFF. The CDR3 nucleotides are TGTGCCAGCAGCTTAGCGCGGTACACTGAAGCTTTCTTT.

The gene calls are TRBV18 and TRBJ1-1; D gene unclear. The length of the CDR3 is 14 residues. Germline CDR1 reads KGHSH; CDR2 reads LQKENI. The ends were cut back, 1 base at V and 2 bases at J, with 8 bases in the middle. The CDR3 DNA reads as TGTGCCAGCTCACCACTACCTACCAACACTGAAGCTTTCTTT. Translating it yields CASSPLPTNTEAFF.

This chain's CDR3 is CAWSLTGFGYTF. CDR3 in DNA: TGTGCCTGGAGTTTAACAGGGTTTGGCTACACCTTC. The chain recombines TRBV30 with TRBJ1-2; TRBD1 is a possible D gene (6 bases). CDR1 is GTSNPN and CDR2 is SVGIG in the germline V gene (reference sequence). This CDR3 comprises 12 residues. Trimming took 2 bases from V and 7 from J, leaving 11 bases between them.

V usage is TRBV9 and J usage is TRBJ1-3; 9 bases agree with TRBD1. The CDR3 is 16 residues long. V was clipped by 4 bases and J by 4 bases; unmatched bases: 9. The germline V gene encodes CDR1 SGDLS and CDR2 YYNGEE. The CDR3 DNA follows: TGTGCCAGCAGCTTGGGACAGGGAGCACCCGGAAACACCATATATTTT. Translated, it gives CASSLGQGAPGNTIYF.

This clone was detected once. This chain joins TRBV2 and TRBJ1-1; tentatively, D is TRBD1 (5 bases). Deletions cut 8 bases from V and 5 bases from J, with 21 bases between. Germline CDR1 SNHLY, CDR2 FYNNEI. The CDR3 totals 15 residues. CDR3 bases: TGTGCCAGCTCACCCCCCGGGGGAGGAGGGACTGAAGCTTTCTTT. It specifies CASSPPGGGGTEAFF.

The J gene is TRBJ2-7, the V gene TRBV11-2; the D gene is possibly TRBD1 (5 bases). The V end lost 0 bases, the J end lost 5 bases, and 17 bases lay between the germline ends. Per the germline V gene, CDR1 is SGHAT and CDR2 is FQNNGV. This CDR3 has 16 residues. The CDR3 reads CASSLDPGVTGHEQYF. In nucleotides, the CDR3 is TGTGCCAGCAGCTTAGATCCTGGTGTTACAGGACACGAGCAGTACTTC.

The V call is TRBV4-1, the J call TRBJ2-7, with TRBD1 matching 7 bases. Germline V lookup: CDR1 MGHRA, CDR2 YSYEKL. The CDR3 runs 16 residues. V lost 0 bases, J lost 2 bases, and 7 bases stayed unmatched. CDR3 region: CASSQELGTAPYEQYF. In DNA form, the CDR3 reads TGCGCCAGCAGCCAAGAATTGGGGACAGCGCCCTACGAGCAGTACTTC.

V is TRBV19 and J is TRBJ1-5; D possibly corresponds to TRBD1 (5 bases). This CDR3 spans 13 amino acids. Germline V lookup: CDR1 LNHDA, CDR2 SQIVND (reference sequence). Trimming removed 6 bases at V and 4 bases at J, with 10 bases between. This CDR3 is CASRKNRNQPQHF. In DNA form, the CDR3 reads TGTGCCAGTAGGAAAAACAGGAATCAGCCCCAGCATTTT. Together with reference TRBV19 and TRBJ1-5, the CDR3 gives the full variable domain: DGGITQSPKYLFRKEGQNVTLSCEQNLNHDAMYWYRQDPGQGLRLIYYSQIVNDFQKGDIAEGYSVSREKKESFPLTVTSAQKNPTAFYLCASRKNRNQPQHFGDGTRLSIL.

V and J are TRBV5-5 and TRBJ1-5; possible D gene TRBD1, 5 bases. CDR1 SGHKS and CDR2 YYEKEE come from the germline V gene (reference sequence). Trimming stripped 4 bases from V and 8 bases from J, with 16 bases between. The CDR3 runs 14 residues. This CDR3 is CASSGRDAREPQHF. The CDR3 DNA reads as TGTGCCAGCAGCGGGAGGGACGCCCGCGAGCCCCAGCATTTT.

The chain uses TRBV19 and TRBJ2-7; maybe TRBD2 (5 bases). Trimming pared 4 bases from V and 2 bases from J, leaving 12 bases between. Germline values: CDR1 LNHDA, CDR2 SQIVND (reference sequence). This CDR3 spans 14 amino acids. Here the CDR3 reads CASSTYTGTYEQYF. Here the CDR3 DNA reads TGTGCCAGTAGTACGTACACGGGAACCTACGAGCAGTACTTC.

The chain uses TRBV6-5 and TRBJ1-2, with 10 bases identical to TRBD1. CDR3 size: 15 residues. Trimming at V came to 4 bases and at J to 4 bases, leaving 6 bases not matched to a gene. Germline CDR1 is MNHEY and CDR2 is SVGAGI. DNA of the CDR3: TGTGCCAGCAGTTGGACAGGGGGAAATGGCTATGGCTACACCTTC. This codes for CASSWTGGNGYGYTF.